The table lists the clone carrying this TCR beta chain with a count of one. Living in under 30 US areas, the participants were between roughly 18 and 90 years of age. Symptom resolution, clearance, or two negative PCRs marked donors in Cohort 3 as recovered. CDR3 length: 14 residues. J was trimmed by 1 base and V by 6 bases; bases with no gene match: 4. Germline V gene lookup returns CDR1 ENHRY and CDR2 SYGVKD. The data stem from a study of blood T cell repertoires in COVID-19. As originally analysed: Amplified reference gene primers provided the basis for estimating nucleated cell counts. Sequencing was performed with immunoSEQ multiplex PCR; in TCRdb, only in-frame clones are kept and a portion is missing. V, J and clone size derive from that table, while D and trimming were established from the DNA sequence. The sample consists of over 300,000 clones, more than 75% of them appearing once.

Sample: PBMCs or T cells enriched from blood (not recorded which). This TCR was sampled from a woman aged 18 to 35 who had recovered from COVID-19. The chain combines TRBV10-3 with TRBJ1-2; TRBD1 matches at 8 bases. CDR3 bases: TGTGCCATCAGGCTGACAGGGGTTAACTATGGCTACACCTTC. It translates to CAIRLTGVNYGYTF.